One sample yielded the 10 T cell receptor beta chains listed below, sequenced in a study of CD8 T cells in ankylosing spondylitis. TCRdb redid the calling of the 5' RACE reads with MiXCR, one entry per CDR3 protein. Counted here are 250,000 to 350,000 distinct CDR3 sequences, around 19% occurring once; the ten biggest clones make up roughly 7.3%. Sequencing used blood, either unsorted or a sorted T cell fraction (not recorded which). These receptors were collected from a male donor with ankylosing spondylitis or in good health (not recorded which).

The table lists this clonotype with many counts. The chain employs TRBV12-3 or TRBV12-4 and TRBJ2-7; no clear D gene. This CDR3 is built from 12 residues. Trimming removed 1 base at V and 5 bases at J, with 6 bases between. The CDR3 protein is CASSLGQNEQYV. Here the CDR3 DNA reads TGTGCCAGCAGTTTAGGGCAGAACGAGCAGTACGTC.

This clonotype was counted a few times. The rearrangement uses TRBV28 and TRBJ2-3, with 8 bases lining up with TRBD1. Germline V gives CDR1 MDHEN, CDR2 SYDVKM. The CDR3 runs 16 residues. Trimming cost V 8 bases and J 2 bases; bases outside gene matches: 12. The CDR3 loop is CASDVQGDLHTDTQYF. DNA of the CDR3: TGTGCCAGCGATGTACAGGGGGATCTCCACACAGATACGCAGTATTTT. Supplemented by reference TRBV28 and TRBJ2-3, the full variable domain reads DVKVTQSSRYLVKRTGEKVFLECVQDMDHENMFWYRQDPGLGLRLIYFSYDVKMKEKGDIPEGYSVSREKKERFSLILESASTNQTSMYLCASDVQGDLHTDTQYFGPGTRLTVL.

J is TRBJ2-5 and V is TRBV5-1, with a weak D call TRBD1 (6 bases). CDR1 is SGHRS, CDR2 YFSETQ, per germline. Trimming took off 7 bases at V and 3 bases at J, with 22 bases between the two ends. The CDR3 is made up of 16 amino acids. This chain's CDR3 is CASGKPGQGGKETQYF. CDR3 coding DNA: TGCGCCAGCGGAAAACCGGGACAAGGGGGAAAAGAGACCCAGTACTTC.

This clonotype was counted only a few times. The chain links TRBV15 to TRBJ2-2, with 7 bases identical to TRBD2. The CDR3 length is 16 residues. Germline V gives CDR1 LNHNV, CDR2 YYDKDF (reference sequence). Losses at the gene ends were 0 bases for V and 5 bases for J; bases not matched to a gene: 6. CDR3 in DNA: TGTGCCACCAGCAGAGATGCGGGGGTAGGAACCGGGGAGCTGTTTTTT. This sequence encodes CATSRDAGVGTGELFF.

This chain connects TRBV5-1 to TRBJ2-1, with 13 bases matching TRBD2. The CDR3 is 14 amino acids. Losses at the gene ends were 5 bases for V and 12 bases for J; bases not matched to a gene: 8. The germline CDR1 and CDR2 sequences are SGHRS and YFSETQ. CDR3: CASRLLAGGPGQFF. As DNA, the CDR3 is TGCGCCAGCAGGCTACTAGCGGGAGGGCCTGGGCAGTTCTTC. The variable domain in full, completed from reference TRBV5-1 and TRBJ2-1, reads KAGVTQTPRYLIKTRGQQVTLSCSPISGHRSVSWYQQTPGQGLQFLFEYFSETQRNKGNFPGRFSGRQFSNSRSEMNVSTLELGDSALYLCASRLLAGGPGQFFGPGTRLTVL.

CDR3: CASSLAAWGLSSYNEQFF. DNA of the CDR3: TGTGCCAGCAGCTTAGCAGCGTGGGGGTTAAGCTCCTACAATGAGCAGTTCTTC. The V gene is TRBV7-6, the J gene TRBJ2-1; D possibly uses TRBD1 or TRBD2 (5 bases each). This CDR3 is built from 18 residues. Trimming pared 0 bases from V and 0 bases from J, leaving 15 bases between. Germline V CDR1 and CDR2: SGHVS, FNYEAQ.

J is TRBJ1-2 and V is TRBV20-1; TRBD1 aligns across 9 bases. The CDR3 covers 13 residues. The germline V gene has CDR1 DFQATT and CDR2 SNEGSKA (reference sequence). V lost 6 bases to trimming and J lost 5 bases; unmatched junction nucleotides: 7. This CDR3 is CSATRGTGYGYTF. The CDR3 DNA sequence: TGCAGTGCCACAAGAGGGACAGGGTATGGCTACACCTTC.

This clonotype was detected a few times. The gene calls are TRBV5-1 and TRBJ2-1, with 8 bases fitting TRBD1. V was pared by 1 base and J by 10 bases, with 10 bases of the junction left unmatched. The CDR3 contains 15 residues. Germline CDR1 and CDR2: SGHRS and YFSETQ. CDR3 residues: CASSLMTGEQKEQFF. DNA of the CDR3: TGCGCCAGCAGCTTGATGACAGGGGAGCAAAAAGAGCAGTTCTTC. Full variable domain (remainder filled in from reference TRBV5-1 and TRBJ2-1): KAGVTQTPRYLIKTRGQQVTLSCSPISGHRSVSWYQQTPGQGLQFLFEYFSETQRNKGNFPGRFSGRQFSNSRSEMNVSTLELGDSALYLCASSLMTGEQKEQFFGPGTRLTVL.

The chain is built from TRBV5-1 and TRBJ2-5; 9 bases agree with TRBD2. Germline CDR1 reads SGHRS; CDR2 reads YFSETQ. The CDR3 covers 18 residues. With V trimmed by 0 bases and J by 4 bases, 13 bases remained unmatched. The CDR3 loop is CASSLALTYSGSGETQYF. CDR3 in DNA: TGCGCCAGCAGCTTGGCCCTGACATATAGCGGGAGCGGAGAGACCCAGTACTTC.

The chain combines TRBV20-1 with TRBJ2-3, with 8 bases fitting TRBD1. The germline V gene encodes CDR1 DFQATT and CDR2 SNEGSKA (reference sequence). The CDR3 contains 13 residues. The V segment lost 5 bases and the J segment 1 base; nucleotides outside the gene matches: 2. The CDR3 bases are TGCAGTGCTCAGGGGGCCGGCACAGATACGCAGTATTTT. It translates to CSAQGAGTDTQYF.